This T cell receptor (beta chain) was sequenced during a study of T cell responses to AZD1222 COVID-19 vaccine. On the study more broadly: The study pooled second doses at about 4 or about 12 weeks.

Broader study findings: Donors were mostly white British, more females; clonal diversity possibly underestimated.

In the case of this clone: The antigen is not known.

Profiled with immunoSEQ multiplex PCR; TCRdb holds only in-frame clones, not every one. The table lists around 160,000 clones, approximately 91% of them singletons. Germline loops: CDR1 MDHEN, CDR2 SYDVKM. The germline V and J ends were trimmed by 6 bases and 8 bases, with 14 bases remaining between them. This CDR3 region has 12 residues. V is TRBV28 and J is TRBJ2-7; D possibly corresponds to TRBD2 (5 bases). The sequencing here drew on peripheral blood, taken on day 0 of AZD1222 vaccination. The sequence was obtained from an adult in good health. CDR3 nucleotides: TGTGCCAGCAGGGACTCGCTAGAAAAGCAGTACTTC. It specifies CASRDSLEKQYF.